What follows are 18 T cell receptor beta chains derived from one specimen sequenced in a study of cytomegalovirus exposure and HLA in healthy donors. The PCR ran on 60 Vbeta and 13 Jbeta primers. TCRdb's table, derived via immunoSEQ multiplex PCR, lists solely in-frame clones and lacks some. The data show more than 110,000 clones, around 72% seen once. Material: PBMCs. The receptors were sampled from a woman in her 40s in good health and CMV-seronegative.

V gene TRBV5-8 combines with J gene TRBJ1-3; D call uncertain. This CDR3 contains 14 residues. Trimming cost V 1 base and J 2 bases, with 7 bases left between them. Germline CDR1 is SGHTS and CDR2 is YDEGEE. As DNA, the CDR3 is TGTGCCAGCAGCTTGTTCTCCGCTGGAAACACCATATATTTT. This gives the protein CASSLFSAGNTIYF.

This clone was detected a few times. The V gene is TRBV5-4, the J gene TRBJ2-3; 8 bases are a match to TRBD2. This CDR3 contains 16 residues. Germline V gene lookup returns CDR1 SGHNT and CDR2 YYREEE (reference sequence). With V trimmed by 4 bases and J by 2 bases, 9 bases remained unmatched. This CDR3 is CASSGQGGGFTDTQYF. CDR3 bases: TGTGCCAGCAGCGGGCAGGGCGGGGGGTTCACAGATACGCAGTATTTT.

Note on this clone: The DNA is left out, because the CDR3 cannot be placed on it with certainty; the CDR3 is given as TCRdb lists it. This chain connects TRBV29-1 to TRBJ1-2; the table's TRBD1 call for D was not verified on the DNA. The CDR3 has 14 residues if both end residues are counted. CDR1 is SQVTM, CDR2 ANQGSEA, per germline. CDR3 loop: CSADETRDNYGCTF.

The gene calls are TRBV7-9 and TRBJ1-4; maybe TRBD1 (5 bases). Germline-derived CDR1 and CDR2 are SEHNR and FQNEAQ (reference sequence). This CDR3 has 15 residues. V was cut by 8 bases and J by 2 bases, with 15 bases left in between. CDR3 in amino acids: CASVPGPGTNEKLFF. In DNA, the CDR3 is TGTGCCAGCGTCCCCGGTCCAGGGACTAATGAAAAACTGTTTTTT.

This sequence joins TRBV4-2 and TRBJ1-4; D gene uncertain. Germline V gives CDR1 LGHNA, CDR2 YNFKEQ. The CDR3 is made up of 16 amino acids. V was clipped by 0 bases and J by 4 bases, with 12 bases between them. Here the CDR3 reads CASSQDTGEGNEKLFF. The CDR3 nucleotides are TGTGCCAGCAGCCAAGACACCGGGGAGGGTAATGAAAAACTGTTTTTT.

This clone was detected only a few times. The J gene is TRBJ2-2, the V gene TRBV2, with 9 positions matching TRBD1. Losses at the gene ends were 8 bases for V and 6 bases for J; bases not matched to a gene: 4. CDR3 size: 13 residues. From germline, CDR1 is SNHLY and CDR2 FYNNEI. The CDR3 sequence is CASRDRASGELFF. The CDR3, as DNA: TGTGCCAGCCGGGACAGGGCGTCCGGGGAGCTGTTTTTT.

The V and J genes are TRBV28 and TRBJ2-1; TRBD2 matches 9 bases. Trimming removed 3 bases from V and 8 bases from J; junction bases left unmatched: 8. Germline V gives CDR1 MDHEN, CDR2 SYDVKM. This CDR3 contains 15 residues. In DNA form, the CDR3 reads TGTGCCAGCAGTTTCTTTAGCGGGGGTATCCATGAGCAGTTCTTC. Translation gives CASSFFSGGIHEQFF.

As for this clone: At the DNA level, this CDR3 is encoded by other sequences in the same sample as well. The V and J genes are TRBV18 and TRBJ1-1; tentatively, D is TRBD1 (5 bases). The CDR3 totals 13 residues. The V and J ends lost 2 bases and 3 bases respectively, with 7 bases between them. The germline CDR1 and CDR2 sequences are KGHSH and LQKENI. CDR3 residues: CASSPGGDTEAFF. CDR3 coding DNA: TGTGCCAGCTCACCAGGGGGGGACACTGAAGCTTTCTTT.

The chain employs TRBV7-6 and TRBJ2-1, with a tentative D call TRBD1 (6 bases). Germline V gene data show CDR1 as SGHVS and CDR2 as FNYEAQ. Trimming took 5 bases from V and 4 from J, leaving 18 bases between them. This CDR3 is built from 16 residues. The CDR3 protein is CASSRRTAAAYNEQFF. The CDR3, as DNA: TGTGCCAGCAGCCGACGGACAGCTGCCGCATACAATGAGCAGTTCTTC.

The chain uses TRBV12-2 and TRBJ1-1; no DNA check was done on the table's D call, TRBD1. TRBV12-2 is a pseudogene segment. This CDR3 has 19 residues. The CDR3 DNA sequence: TGTGCAAGTCGCTTAGGGGACCGAGGACAGGGGGCTGATAGCACTGAAGCTTTCTTT. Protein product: CASRLGDRGQGADSTEAFF.

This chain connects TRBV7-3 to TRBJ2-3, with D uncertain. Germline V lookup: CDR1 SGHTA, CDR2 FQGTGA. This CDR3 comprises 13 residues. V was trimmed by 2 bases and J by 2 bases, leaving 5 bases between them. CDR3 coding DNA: TGTGCCAGCAGCTTAGACATCACAGATACGCAGTATTTT. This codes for CASSLDITDTQYF.

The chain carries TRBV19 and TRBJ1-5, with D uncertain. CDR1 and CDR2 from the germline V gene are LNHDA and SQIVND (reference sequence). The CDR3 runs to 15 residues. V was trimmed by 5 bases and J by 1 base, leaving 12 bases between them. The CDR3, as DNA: TGTGCCAGTAGTTATAGCGCCAGGAGCAATCAGCCCCAGCATTTT. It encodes CASSYSARSNQPQHF.

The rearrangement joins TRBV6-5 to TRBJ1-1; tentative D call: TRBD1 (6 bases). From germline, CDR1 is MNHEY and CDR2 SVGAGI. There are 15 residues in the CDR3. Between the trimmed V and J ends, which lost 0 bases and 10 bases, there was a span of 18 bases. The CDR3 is CASSYSENRVLGAFF. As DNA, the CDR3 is TGTGCCAGCAGTTACTCGGAGAACAGGGTTTTGGGAGCTTTCTTT.

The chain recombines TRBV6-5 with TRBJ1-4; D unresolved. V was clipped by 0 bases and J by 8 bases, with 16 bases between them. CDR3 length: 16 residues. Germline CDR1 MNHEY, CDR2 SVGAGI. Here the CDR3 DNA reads TGTGCCAGCAGTTACTCCTTTTTTGGCGGTGAAGAAAAACTGTTTTTT. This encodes CASSYSFFGGEEKLFF.

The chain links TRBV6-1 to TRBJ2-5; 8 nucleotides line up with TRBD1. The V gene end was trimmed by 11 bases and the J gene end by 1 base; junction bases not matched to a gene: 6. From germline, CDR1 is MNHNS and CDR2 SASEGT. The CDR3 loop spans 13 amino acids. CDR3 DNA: TGTGCCGTAAGGACAGGGCCCCAAGAGACCCAGTACTTC. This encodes CAVRTGPQETQYF.

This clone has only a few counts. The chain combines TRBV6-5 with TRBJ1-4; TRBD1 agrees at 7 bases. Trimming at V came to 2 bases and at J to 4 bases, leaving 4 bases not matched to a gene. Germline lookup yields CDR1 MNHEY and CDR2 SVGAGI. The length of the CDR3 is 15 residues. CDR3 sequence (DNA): TGTGCCAGCAGTTACAGGACAGGTGGTAATGAAAAACTGTTTTTT. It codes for CASSYRTGGNEKLFF.

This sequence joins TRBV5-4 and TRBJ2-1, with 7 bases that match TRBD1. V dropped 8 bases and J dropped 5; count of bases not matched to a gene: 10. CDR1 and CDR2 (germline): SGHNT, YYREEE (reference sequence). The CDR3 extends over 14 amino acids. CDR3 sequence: CASFTGQRNNEQFF. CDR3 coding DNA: TGTGCCAGTTTCACGGGACAGAGAAACAATGAGCAGTTCTTC.

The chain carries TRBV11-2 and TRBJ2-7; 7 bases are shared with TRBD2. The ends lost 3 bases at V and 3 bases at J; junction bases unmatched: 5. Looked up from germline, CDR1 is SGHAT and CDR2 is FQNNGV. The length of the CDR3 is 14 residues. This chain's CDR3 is CASSLMGGGYEQYF. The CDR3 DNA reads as TGTGCCAGCAGCTTGATGGGCGGGGGCTACGAGCAGTACTTC.